These 14 T cell receptor beta chains originate from one sample sequenced in a study of T cell responses to AZD1222 COVID-19 vaccine (dated by TCRdb to 2020 to 2023). Library preparation used the immunoSEQ multiplex PCR assay. TCRdb's version of the immuneACCESS table is confined to in-frame rearrangements and falls short of the full clone set. An unresolved V gene accounts for under half of the shortfall where checked; the remainder is of unknown origin. The sample yields under 100,000 clones; roughly 90% were counted once. Roughly 5.6% of the sample comes from the top ten. The sample's time point label, in plain terms: baseline before first vaccination. Source: peripheral blood, taken on day 0 of AZD1222 vaccination. The source of these receptors is an adult in good health.

The chain uses TRBV6-5 and TRBJ1-5, with D possibly matching TRBD1 (6 bases). V was cut by 6 bases and J by 7 bases, with 19 bases left in between. The CDR3 extends over 15 amino acids. Germline CDR1 reads MNHEY; CDR2 reads SVGAGI. This CDR3 is CASSASPYRDQPQHF. CDR3 coding DNA: TGTGCCAGCAGCGCCTCTCCTTACAGGGACCAGCCCCAGCATTTT.

The chain has TRBV10-3 and TRBJ2-2, with 10 nucleotides matching TRBD2. Germline values: CDR1 ENHRY, CDR2 SYGVKD. The CDR3 loop spans 17 amino acids. V lost 0 bases to trimming and J lost 1 base; unmatched junction nucleotides: 2. This chain's CDR3 is CAISESRTSGNTGELFF. As DNA, the CDR3 is TGTGCCATCAGTGAGTCGCGGACTAGCGGGAACACCGGGGAGCTGTTTTTT.

This chain connects TRBV28 to TRBJ1-5, with TRBD1 as a possible D gene (5 bases). Between the trimmed V and J ends, which lost 6 bases and 3 bases, there was a span of 12 bases. The length of the CDR3 is 14 residues. Germline V gene data show CDR1 as MDHEN and CDR2 as SYDVKM. The CDR3: CASSTTALNQPQHF. The DNA for the CDR3 is TGTGCCAGCAGCACGACAGCACTCAATCAGCCCCAGCATTTT.

This chain uses TRBV6-5 with TRBJ1-2, with D possibly being TRBD1 (5 bases). CDR3 size: 14 residues. Germline V gene lookup returns CDR1 MNHEY and CDR2 SVGAGI. Trimming removed 7 bases from V and 8 bases from J, with 20 bases in between. This CDR3 is CASTIDSSRPGYTF. CDR3 coding DNA: TGTGCCAGCACCATTGACAGCTCCCGACCAGGCTACACCTTC.

V usage is TRBV24-1 and J usage is TRBJ2-2; D not resolved. V was pared by 5 bases and J by 7 bases, with 10 bases between. The CDR3 is 13 amino acids. The germline V gene encodes CDR1 KGHDR and CDR2 SFDVKD. The CDR3 region is CATSAQSVGELFF. The CDR3 region has the DNA TGTGCCACCAGTGCCCAGTCGGTCGGGGAGCTGTTTTTT.

This clone was seen just once. The chain joins TRBV20-1 to TRBJ1-1; 7 bases line up with TRBD1. V dropped 3 bases and J dropped 7; count of bases not matched to a gene: 5. The CDR3 extends over 12 amino acids. The germline V gene encodes CDR1 DFQATT and CDR2 SNEGSKA (reference sequence). CDR3 coding DNA: TGCAGTGCTAGTCCGGGACAGATTGAAGCTTTCTTT. This encodes CSASPGQIEAFF.

The V gene is TRBV29-1, the J gene TRBJ1-4; D not certain. V was pared by 6 bases and J by 6 bases, with 8 bases between. The CDR3 is 11 residues long. Germline V gene data show CDR1 as SQVTM and CDR2 as ANQGSEA. CDR3 DNA: TGCAGCGTCGGCAAGGATGAAAAACTGTTTTTT. Residues: CSVGKDEKLFF. Drawing the rest from reference TRBV29-1 and TRBJ1-4, the complete variable domain is SAVISQKPSRDICQRGTSLTIQCQVDSQVTMMFWYRQQPGQSLTLIATANQGSEATYESGFVIDKFPISRPNLTFSTLTVSNMSPEDSSIYLCSVGKDEKLFFGSGTQLSVL.

V gene TRBV2 combines with J gene TRBJ1-5; perhaps TRBD1 as D (6 bases). Germline-derived CDR1 and CDR2 are SNHLY and FYNNEI. V gave up 8 bases and J gave up 13 bases, with 30 bases separating them. The CDR3 totals 16 residues. As DNA, the CDR3 is TGTGCCAGCGGGGCCGAGACCTTGCCAGTCGACCAGGGGCAGCATTTT. It is translated as CASGAETLPVDQGQHF.

This rearrangement joins TRBV24-1 to TRBJ1-2; TRBD1 might be the D (5 bases). Trimming shortened V by 4 bases and J by 8 bases, and 16 bases separated the two germline ends. Looked up from germline, CDR1 is KGHDR and CDR2 is SFDVKD. The CDR3 contains 14 residues. DNA of the CDR3: TGTGCCACCAGTGAAGGTACCCCAAGGGGCGGCTACACCTTC. Residues: CATSEGTPRGGYTF.

The gene calls are TRBV5-4 and TRBJ1-6, with 10 bases matching TRBD1. V shed 2 bases, J shed 4 bases, and the junction held 3 bases outside the gene matches. The CDR3 extends over 16 amino acids. From germline, CDR1 is SGHNT and CDR2 YYREEE (reference sequence). This CDR3 reads CASSLPGQGYNSPLHF. CDR3 bases: TGTGCCAGCAGCTTACCGGGACAGGGGTATAATTCACCCCTCCACTTT.

The genes are TRBV28 and TRBJ1-3; D remains unclear. Germline V gene lookup returns CDR1 MDHEN and CDR2 SYDVKM. CDR3 size: 15 residues. Trimming cost V 2 bases and J 3 bases, with 11 bases left between them. The DNA of the CDR3 is TGTGCCAGCAGTTTACCCCGGACGGTTGGAAACACCATATATTTT. Amino acid sequence: CASSLPRTVGNTIYF.

CDR3 region: CATQGRESANSPLHF. DNA of the CDR3: TGTGCCACTCAGGGTAGGGAAAGTGCTAATTCACCCCTCCACTTT. This chain connects TRBV5-4 to TRBJ1-6, with a tentative D call TRBD1 (5 bases). Trimming took off 9 bases at V and 6 bases at J, with 19 bases between the two ends. Germline V gene lookup returns CDR1 SGHNT and CDR2 YYREEE (reference sequence). The CDR3 runs to 15 residues.

The CDR3 region is CASSTLQGQPQHF. The CDR3 DNA reads TGTGCCAGCTCTACTTTACAAGGACAGCCCCAGCATTTT. The rearrangement joins TRBV6-5 to TRBJ1-5; D is ambiguous. With 8 bases removed from V and 7 bases from J, the gap between germline ends came to 15 bases. Germline CDR1 is MNHEY and CDR2 is SVGAGI. CDR3 size: 13 residues.

The chain joins TRBV7-2 to TRBJ1-6; 10 nucleotides match TRBD1. CDR1 and CDR2 from the germline V gene are SGHTA and FQGNSA. The CDR3 sequence is 18 residues long. The J segment lost 9 bases and the V segment lost 0 bases, leaving 11 bases of the junction unmatched. As DNA, the CDR3 is TGTGCCAGCAGCTTAGCAATTCGACAGGGGGCCATAGGTTCACCCCTCCACTTT. This gives the protein CASSLAIRQGAIGSPLHF.